These T cell receptor beta chains were read from a single sample in a study of early T cells in non-severe SARS-CoV-2 infection. TCRdb independently ran MiXCR on the 5' RACE reads; one entry per CDR3 protein. The sample has tens of thousands of distinct CDR3 sequences; approximately 4.4% are singletons. Material for sequencing was whole blood. Receptor source: an adult who was a healthcare worker with PCR-confirmed SARS-CoV-2 infection or an uninfected control (not recorded which). Both conserved end residues are part of each CDR3. The order of the fields is J gene, clone size, V gene, D gene, CDR3 DNA, CDR3 protein. A D gene is named only where the DNA matches it firmly. The size field is filled for only some rows; it gives once, few, many or a size class.

J gene: TRBJ1-5; clone size: many; V gene: TRBV7-2; D gene: NA; CDR3 DNA: TGTGCCAGCAGCTTAGTGGTTGAGAATCAGCCCCAGCATTTT; CDR3 protein: CASSLVVENQPQHF
J gene: TRBJ1-2; clone size: few; V gene: TRBV9; D gene: NA; CDR3 DNA: TGTGCCAGCAGCGTAGGAAGGACAGCTAACTATGGCTACACCTTC; CDR3 protein: CASSVGRTANYGYTF
J gene: TRBJ2-7; clone size: NA; V gene: TRBV6-2/TRBV6-3; D gene: NA; CDR3 DNA: TGTGCCAGCAGTTTCTACCCCGGACACATCTCCTACGAGCAGTACTTC; CDR3 protein: CASSFYPGHISYEQYF
J gene: TRBJ2-2; clone size: many; V gene: TRBV6-5; D gene: NA; CDR3 DNA: TGTGCCAGCCGCACCTACATAGGAGCCGGGGAGCTGTTTTTT; CDR3 protein: CASRTYIGAGELFF
J gene: TRBJ2-3; clone size: few; V gene: TRBV7-2; D gene: NA; CDR3 DNA: TGTGCCAGCAGCGTCGGAGGGAGTACGCAGTATTTT; CDR3 protein: CASSVGGSTQYF
J gene: TRBJ2-1; clone size: many; V gene: TRBV10-3; D gene: NA; CDR3 DNA: TGTGCCATCAGAACTTCCCAGGGCAATGAGCAGTTCTTC; CDR3 protein: CAIRTSQGNEQFF
J gene: TRBJ1-5; clone size: many; V gene: TRBV3-1; D gene: TRBD1; CDR3 DNA: TGTGCCAGCAGCCCCCGCAGGGGGCAACAGCCCCAGCATTTT; CDR3 protein: CASSPRRGQQPQHF
J gene: TRBJ2-2; clone size: many; V gene: TRBV12-3/TRBV12-4; D gene: TRBD1; CDR3 DNA: TGTGCCAGCAACAACCCAAACCTTAGAGGGACAGGGGAACAGCGGAACACCGGGGAGCTGTTTTTT; CDR3 protein: CASNNPNLRGTGEQRNTGELFF
J gene: TRBJ2-2; clone size: medium-sized; V gene: TRBV20-1; D gene: NA; CDR3 DNA: TGCAGTGCGGGAAGGACAGATTGGAACACCGGGGAGCTGTTTTTT; CDR3 protein: CSAGRTDWNTGELFF
J gene: TRBJ1-6; clone size: many; V gene: TRBV14; D gene: NA; CDR3 DNA: TGTGCCAGCAGCCAACGGGCAGGAGCAAATAATTCACCCCTCCACTTT; CDR3 protein: CASSQRAGANNSPLHF
J gene: TRBJ2-2; clone size: few; V gene: TRBV6-1; D gene: TRBD1; CDR3 DNA: TGTGCCAGCAGTGTAAACAGGGGCCCGAGAACCGGGGAGCTGTTTTTT; CDR3 protein: CASSVNRGPRTGELFF
J gene: TRBJ2-7; clone size: few; V gene: TRBV6-6; D gene: NA; CDR3 DNA: TGTGCCAGCACTGCACCGGGGTACTACGAGCAGTACTTC; CDR3 protein: CASTAPGYYEQYF
J gene: TRBJ1-5; clone size: NA; V gene: TRBV13; D gene: TRBD1; CDR3 DNA: TGTGTCAGCAGCTTCACAGGGGGCGCGGGCAATCAGCCCCAGCATTTT; CDR3 protein: CVSSFTGGAGNQPQHF
J gene: TRBJ2-1; clone size: NA; V gene: TRBV6-4; D gene: NA; CDR3 DNA: TGTGCCAGCAGTGACATGGCGGGGAGCTACAATGAGCAGTTCTTC; CDR3 protein: CASSDMAGSYNEQFF
J gene: TRBJ1-6; clone size: NA; V gene: TRBV7-6; D gene: NA; CDR3 DNA: TGTGCCAGCAGCCTGGGGGTCTATTCAGGTCTTTATTCACCCCTCCACTTT; CDR3 protein: CASSLGVYSGLYSPLHF
J gene: TRBJ1-4; clone size: few; V gene: TRBV7-9; D gene: NA; CDR3 DNA: TGTGCCAGCAGCTTAGAGGGGGTTCGAGCAAAACTGTTTTTT; CDR3 protein: CASSLEGVRAKLFF
J gene: TRBJ2-7; clone size: NA; V gene: TRBV7-2; D gene: TRBD2; CDR3 DNA: TGTGCCAGCAGCCCCGGGACTAGCGGGGGGTGGTACTTC; CDR3 protein: CASSPGTSGGWYF
J gene: TRBJ1-3; clone size: many; V gene: TRBV5-1; D gene: NA; CDR3 DNA: TGCGCCAGCAGCCCGAGGGCCTCTACCCCTGGAAACACCATATATTTT; CDR3 protein: CASSPRASTPGNTIYF
J gene: TRBJ1-4; clone size: many; V gene: TRBV13; D gene: NA; CDR3 DNA: TGTGCCAGCACTTGGCGGGGTGCAACTAATGAAAAACTGTTTTTT; CDR3 protein: CASTWRGATNEKLFF